This T cell receptor beta chain was observed in a study of neurological immune-mediated disorders. The method for making cDNA was 5'RACE, and it used 10-nucleotide random UMIs. MiXCR was run by TCRdb on the 5' RACE reads, yielding one entry per CDR3 protein. The sample has 50,000 to 60,000 distinct CDR3 sequences, 16% seen once. The V gene end was trimmed by 0 bases and the J gene end by 2 bases; junction bases not matched to a gene: 2. From germline, CDR1 is SGHRS and CDR2 YFSETQ. The length of the CDR3 is 14 residues. About this clonotype: A much larger clonotype is one base distant, so this may be a read error. The conserved final phenylalanine or tryptophan is absent from the CDR3, which likely points to a read error.

The genes are TRBV5-1 and TRBJ2-7; 7 nucleotides agree with TRBD1. This TCR was recovered from a man aged 55 to 70 in good health. The sample was PBMCs. In nucleotides, the CDR3 is TGCGCCAGCAGCTTGGCAGGGACAGCCTACGAGCAGTACTCC. This sequence encodes CASSLAGTAYEQYS.